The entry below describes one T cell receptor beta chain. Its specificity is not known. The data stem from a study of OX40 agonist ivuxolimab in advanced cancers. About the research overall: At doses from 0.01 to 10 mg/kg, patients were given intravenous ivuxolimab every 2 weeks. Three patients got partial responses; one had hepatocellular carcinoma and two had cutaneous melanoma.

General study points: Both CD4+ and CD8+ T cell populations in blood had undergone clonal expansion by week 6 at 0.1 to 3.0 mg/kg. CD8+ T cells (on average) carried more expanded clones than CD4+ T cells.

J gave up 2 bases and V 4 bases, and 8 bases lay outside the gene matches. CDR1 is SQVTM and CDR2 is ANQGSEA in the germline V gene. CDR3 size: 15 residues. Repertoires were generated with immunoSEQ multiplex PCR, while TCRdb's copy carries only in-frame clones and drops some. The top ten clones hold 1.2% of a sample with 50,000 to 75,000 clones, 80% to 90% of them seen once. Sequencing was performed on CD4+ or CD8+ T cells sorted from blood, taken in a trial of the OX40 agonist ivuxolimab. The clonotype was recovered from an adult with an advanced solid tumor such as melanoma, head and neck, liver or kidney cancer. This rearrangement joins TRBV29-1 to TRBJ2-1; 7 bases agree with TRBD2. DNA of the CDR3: TGCAGCGTTGGGGGTCCCAGCGGGACCTACAATGAGCAGTTCTTC. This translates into CSVGGPSGTYNEQFF.